This entry describes one TCR beta chain. V was cut by 5 bases and J by 11 bases, with 16 bases left in between. This CDR3 spans 13 amino acids. Germline CDR1 reads PRHDT; CDR2 reads FYEKMQ (reference sequence). Through a sample-barcoded 5' primer and a J-beta primer mix, a second PCR was run for roughly 6 to 12 cycles. One entry per CDR3 protein results from TCRdb running MiXCR on the 5' RACE reads. Of approximately 790,000 distinct CDR3 sequences listed, about 59% are singletons. This sample was taken from a study of blood T cells in healthy people across ages. The receptor was isolated from a man aged 25-45 years in good health. Sequencing was done on a sample of blood. The gene calls are TRBV13 and TRBJ2-1; no clear D gene. In DNA form, the CDR3 reads TGTGCCAGCAGCCCCTCCCCGCAGTCTAAGCAGTTCTTC. Residues: CASSPSPQSKQFF.